A single sample gave rise to the 15 T cell receptor beta chains below, sequenced in a study of blood T cell repertoires in COVID-19. The repertoire was sequenced with immunoSEQ multiplex PCR; TCRdb's copy has only in-frame clones and lacks some. The repertoire holds about 220,000 clones, with approximately 81% as singletons. The sample taken for sequencing was peripheral blood. These receptors were collected from a woman aged 55-70 years who had recovered from COVID-19.

In its sample, this clone was seen a few times. The gene calls are TRBV19 and TRBJ1-6, with D unclear. The CDR3 is made up of 15 amino acids. Germline values: CDR1 LNHDA, CDR2 SQIVND (reference sequence). Trimming cost V 3 bases and J 0 bases, with 6 bases left between them. The CDR3 bases are TGTGCCAGTAGTATGGGGAGCTCCTATAATTCACCCCTCCACTTT. This translates into CASSMGSSYNSPLHF.

The J gene is TRBJ2-3, the V gene TRBV4-2, with 11 bases fitting TRBD2. The V gene end was trimmed by 0 bases and the J gene end by 6 bases; junction bases not matched to a gene: 17. Germline CDR1 LGHNA, CDR2 YNFKEQ. The CDR3 extends over 20 amino acids. The CDR3 region is CASSQDRASGGSISFDTQYF. As DNA, the CDR3 is TGTGCCAGCAGCCAAGACCGGGCTAGCGGGGGGTCCATTTCATTCGATACGCAGTATTTT.

This clone has only a few counts. The V call is TRBV4-3, the J call TRBJ1-3; 8 bases line up with TRBD1. CDR1 and CDR2 (germline): LGHNA, YSLEER. V shed 4 bases and J 0 bases; nucleotides not matched to a gene: 14. CDR3 length: 19 amino acids. The CDR3 protein is CASSLYHLGQGTSGNTIYF. CDR3 DNA: TGCGCCAGCAGCCTCTACCACCTCGGACAGGGCACCTCTGGAAACACCATATATTTT.

The rearrangement links TRBV7-2 to TRBJ2-7, with 13 bases identical to TRBD2. V dropped 4 bases and J dropped 4; count of bases not matched to a gene: 7. In germline, CDR1 is SGHTA, CDR2 FQGNSA. This CDR3 region has 16 residues. The CDR3 bases are TGTGCCAGCAGCTCCGGGACTAGCGGGGCCGGGTACGAGCAGTACTTC. Translated: CASSSGTSGAGYEQYF.

V is TRBV5-1 and J is TRBJ1-1, with 9 bases aligning to TRBD1. The CDR3 is made up of 13 amino acids. V lost 4 bases and J lost 3; bases outside the gene matches: 1. Germline V lookup: CDR1 SGHRS, CDR2 YFSETQ. The CDR3 nucleotides read TGCGCCAGCAGCAGGGACAGGGACACTGAAGCTTTCTTT. It is translated as CASSRDRDTEAFF.

This chain uses TRBV5-1 with TRBJ2-6; TRBD1 might be the D (5 bases). The CDR3 extends over 16 amino acids. CDR1 is SGHRS, CDR2 YFSETQ, per germline. Trimming removed 0 bases at V and 3 bases at J, with 10 bases between. The CDR3 is CASSLALGVGANVLTF. The CDR3 nucleotides are TGCGCCAGCAGCTTGGCCTTAGGGGTTGGGGCCAACGTCCTGACTTTC.

The chain couples TRBV7-8 to TRBJ2-5; a weak D match, TRBD2 (6 bases). Germline CDR1 SGHVS, CDR2 FQNEAQ. The CDR3 loop spans 14 amino acids. Trimming took off 5 bases at V and 2 bases at J, with 12 bases between the two ends. The CDR3 sequence: CASSKHSGQETQYF. The CDR3 DNA sequence: TGTGCCAGCAGCAAACATAGCGGACAAGAGACCCAGTACTTC.

The chain links TRBV27 to TRBJ2-7, with D maybe TRBD2 (5 bases). Germline V CDR1 and CDR2: MNHEY, SMNVEV (reference sequence). The length of the CDR3 is 13 residues. Trimming shortened V by 5 bases and J by 0 bases, and 8 bases separated the two germline ends. CDR3 bases: TGTGCCAGCAGTGCCCGGGACTCCTACGAGCAGTACTTC. Its protein product is CASSARDSYEQYF.

The chain combines TRBV7-3 with TRBJ2-1, with D perhaps matching TRBD1 (5 bases). Germline CDR1 reads SGHTA; CDR2 reads FQGTGA. V was pared by 2 bases and J by 1 base, with 12 bases between. CDR3 length equals 16 residues. In nucleotides, the CDR3 is TGTGCCAGCAGCTTACAAGGGGCGCTATCCTACAATGAGCAGTTCTTC. The encoded protein is CASSLQGALSYNEQFF.

This clone was seen only once. The chain carries TRBV12-3 or TRBV12-4 and TRBJ1-1; 11 bases line up with TRBD1. CDR3 size: 13 residues. V lost 5 bases to trimming and J lost 8 bases; unmatched junction nucleotides: 4. This CDR3 reads CASSPGQGAEAFF. CDR3 nucleotides: TGTGCCAGCAGTCCAGGACAGGGGGCGGAAGCTTTCTTT.

The V and J genes are TRBV4-3 and TRBJ2-7; 10 bases are a match to TRBD2. Trimming cost V 4 bases and J 5 bases; bases outside gene matches: 8. Germline V gives CDR1 LGHNA, CDR2 YSLEER. CDR3 length: 15 residues. CDR3 DNA: TGCGCCAGCAGCCGAGAGGTACTAGCGGGGCACGAGCAGTACTTC. Translated: CASSREVLAGHEQYF.

The DNA of the CDR3 is TGTGCCAGCAATAGGGCAGGGGTAAATAATGAGCAGTTCTTC. Protein: CASNRAGVNNEQFF. The chain couples TRBV6-5 to TRBJ2-1; D possibly corresponds to TRBD1 (6 bases). This CDR3 is built from 14 residues. The V end was cut by 7 bases, the J end by 7 bases, with 17 bases between. The V gene's germline CDR1 is MNHEY and CDR2 SVGAGI.

The rearrangement joins TRBV7-2 to TRBJ2-2, with 7 bases that match TRBD2. Germline V gene data show CDR1 as SGHTA and CDR2 as FQGNSA. V lost 1 base and J lost 3; bases outside the gene matches: 2. CDR3 length equals 15 residues. CDR3 loop: CASSLDGGYTGELFF. In DNA, the CDR3 is TGTGCCAGCAGCTTAGACGGGGGGTACACCGGGGAGCTGTTTTTT. The full variable domain, completed using reference TRBV7-2 and TRBJ2-2, is GAGVSQSPSNKVTEKGKDVELRCDPISGHTALYWYRQSLGQGLEFLIYFQGNSAPDKSGLPSDRFSAERTGGSVSTLTIQRTQQEDSAVYLCASSLDGGYTGELFFGEGSRLTVL.

The V gene is TRBV18, the J gene TRBJ2-1, with 11 bases fitting TRBD2. V lost 3 bases, J lost 7 bases, and 5 bases stayed unmatched. Looked up from germline, CDR1 is KGHSH and CDR2 is LQKENI. CDR3 size: 15 residues. CDR3 amino acids: CASSPPGLAENEQFF. CDR3 DNA sequence: TGTGCCAGCTCACCGCCGGGACTAGCGGAGAATGAGCAGTTCTTC.

This clone occurred once. The CDR3 loop reads CASSEGRTGRSEAFF. In DNA, the CDR3 is TGTGCCAGCAGTGAAGGGAGGACAGGGCGCTCGGAAGCTTTCTTT. The chain carries TRBV2 and TRBJ1-1; 8 bases agree with TRBD1. The J segment lost 8 bases and the V segment lost 1 base, leaving 9 bases of the junction unmatched. The length of the CDR3 is 15 residues. Germline V gene sequence: CDR1 SNHLY, CDR2 FYNNEI.